The entry below gives a single TCR beta chain sequence along with its context. The sample comes from a study of control samples from healthy donors and cancer patients. Sequencing used immunoSEQ multiplex PCR; TCRdb keeps in-frame clones, though not all of them. The profile covers under 200,000 clones, with just under 95% appearing a single time and around 8% taken by the ten largest. The CDR3 loop spans 15 amino acids. Between the trimmed V and J ends, which lost 5 bases and 5 bases, there was a span of 16 bases. CDR1 is SGHVS and CDR2 is FNYEAQ in the germline V gene. The sample was blood. This TCR came from a woman in her thirties or forties in good health. The gene calls are TRBV7-6 and TRBJ2-1; D call uncertain. CDR3 protein: CASSARRAPDNEQFF. The CDR3 DNA is TGTGCCAGCAGCGCGCGCCGGGCCCCCGACAATGAGCAGTTCTTC.